Listed here are 30 T cell receptor beta chains from one sample, sequenced in a study of blood T cells in healthy people across ages. A second PCR of 7 to 11 cycles used a sample-barcoded 5' primer and a J-beta primer mix. TCRdb re-called the 5' RACE reads through MiXCR, storing one row per CDR3 protein. The sample holds fewer than 900,000 distinct CDR3 sequences, approximately 35% seen once. The sample was blood. All receptors come from a man in his late teens or twenties in good health.

The chain employs TRBV3-1 and TRBJ2-7; D gene unclear. The CDR3 runs to 13 residues. Germline V gene lookup returns CDR1 LGHDT and CDR2 YNNKEL (reference sequence). V lost 4 bases, J lost 0 bases, and 7 bases lay in between. CDR3 in amino acids: CASSLPHSYEQYF. The CDR3 region has the DNA TGTGCCAGCAGCCTTCCGCACTCCTACGAGCAGTACTTC.

The gene calls are TRBV12-3 or TRBV12-4 and TRBJ1-1; D unresolved. This CDR3 comprises 14 residues. The germline V and J ends were trimmed by 5 bases and 2 bases, with 12 bases remaining between them. The CDR3: CASSVGLGNTEAFF. CDR3 in DNA: TGTGCCAGCAGTGTAGGTTTGGGCAACACTGAAGCTTTCTTT.

This chain uses TRBV28 with TRBJ1-2; D is unclear. V lost 2 bases, J lost 5 bases, and 12 bases lay in between. Germline V lookup: CDR1 MDHEN, CDR2 SYDVKM. CDR3 size: 14 residues. This CDR3 is CASSLPPDSYGYTF. In nucleotides, the CDR3 is TGTGCCAGCAGTTTACCCCCAGATAGTTATGGCTACACCTTC.

This chain links TRBV18 with TRBJ2-1, with 11 bases lining up with TRBD2. Trimming at V came to 0 bases and at J to 1 base, leaving 5 bases not matched to a gene. The CDR3 length is 18 residues. CDR1 is KGHSH, CDR2 LQKENI, per germline. CDR3 protein: CASSPPGLAVMSYNEQFF. The CDR3 DNA follows: TGTGCCAGCTCACCACCGGGACTAGCGGTTATGTCCTACAATGAGCAGTTCTTC.

In this sample, this clonotype turned up many times. This chain connects TRBV4-1 to TRBJ2-1, with D unclear. The CDR3 is 16 amino acids. Germline V lookup: CDR1 MGHRA, CDR2 YSYEKL. V was trimmed by 1 base and J by 0 bases, leaving 10 bases between them. CDR3 region: CASSQVNLVSYNEQFF. CDR3 DNA: TGCGCCAGCAGCCAAGTAAACCTTGTCTCCTACAATGAGCAGTTCTTC.

This clonotype has ten or more counts. V and J are TRBV29-1 and TRBJ1-5; unclear D gene. Germline CDR1 is SQVTM and CDR2 is ANQGSEA. V was cut by 5 bases and J by 0 bases, with 5 bases left in between. CDR3 length equals 12 residues. CDR3 DNA sequence: TGCAGCGTTCAAATTAGCAATCAGCCCCAGCATTTT. Protein sequence: CSVQISNQPQHF.

About this clonotype: Given a much more abundant clone one base away, this may be a read error. The J gene is TRBJ1-5, the V gene TRBV7-8; D possibly corresponds to TRBD1 (5 bases). Germline V lookup: CDR1 SGHVS, CDR2 FQNEAQ. Trimming removed 5 bases at V and 4 bases at J, with 18 bases between. The CDR3 spans 16 residues. CDR3 nucleotides: TGTGCCAGCAGCCCCGGGTCGCGGGGGGGAAATCAGCCCCAGCATTTT. Protein product: CASSPGSRGGNQPQHF.

This clonotype has a count of ten or more. This rearrangement joins TRBV6-6 to TRBJ2-3; D remains unclear. The CDR3 loop spans 11 amino acids. Deletions cut 10 bases from V and 4 bases from J, with 9 bases between. Germline V gene lookup returns CDR1 MNHNY and CDR2 SVGAGI (reference sequence). The CDR3 DNA is TGTGCCACCAGCGCATCAGATACGCAGTATTTT. Its translation: CATSASDTQYF.

V gene TRBV20-1 combines with J gene TRBJ1-2; 9 nucleotides agree with TRBD1. There are 15 residues in the CDR3. V trimming: 6 bases; J trimming: 1 base; junction bases outside the gene matches: 9. Germline V lookup: CDR1 DFQATT, CDR2 SNEGSKA (reference sequence). CDR3 DNA sequence: TGCAGTGCACGGGACAGGGAAACCCATAACTATGGCTACACCTTC. Residues: CSARDRETHNYGYTF.

As to this clonotype: A single base separates this from a much larger clone, so it may be a read error. This chain connects TRBV12-3 or TRBV12-4 to TRBJ2-1, with TRBD2 matching 7 bases. The end of the DNA aligns better with TRBJ2-7, so the J call may be wrong. This CDR3 comprises 15 residues. As DNA, the CDR3 is TGTGCCGGCAGATTAACGGGGGGTCCCTACAATGAGCAGTACTTC. Translating gives CAGRLTGGPYNEQYF.

This clonotype was seen at least ten times. The chain is built from TRBV14 and TRBJ2-3; no clear D gene. The CDR3 sequence is 16 residues long. Germline CDR1 reads SGHDN; CDR2 reads FVKESK. V dropped 0 bases and J dropped 1 base, with 11 bases sitting between them. The CDR3 DNA is TGTGCCAGCAGCCAAGACTGGAACAGCGGCACAGATACGCAGTATTTT. It is translated as CASSQDWNSGTDTQYF. Together with reference TRBV14 and TRBJ2-3, the CDR3 gives the full variable domain: EAGVTQFPSHSVIEKGQTVTLRCDPISGHDNLYWYRRVMGKEIKFLLHFVKESKQDESGMPNNRFLAERTGGTYSTLKVQPAELEDSGVYFCASSQDWNSGTDTQYFGPGTRLTVL.

As to this clonotype: A read error may produce the germline difference seen at one junction end. V gene TRBV2 combines with J gene TRBJ1-1; D is uncertain. Germline V gives CDR1 SNHLY, CDR2 FYNNEI. The CDR3 is made up of 13 amino acids. As DNA, the CDR3 is TGTGCCAGCAGTGTCAGGACGAACACTGAAGCTTTATTT. It translates to CASSVRTNTEALF.

The chain has TRBV20-1 and TRBJ2-1, with D perhaps being TRBD1 or TRBD2 (5 bases each). The J call may be in error: the DNA end matches TRBJ2-7 better. CDR1 and CDR2 (germline): DFQATT, SNEGSKA (reference sequence). The CDR3 runs 15 residues. This chain's CDR3 is CSARDPGTPYNEQYF. CDR3 bases: TGCAGTGCTAGGGACCCGGGGACGCCTTACAATGAGCAGTACTTC.

This clonotype was observed a handful of times. J is TRBJ2-3 and V is TRBV5-1; D is ambiguous. The length of the CDR3 is 15 residues. The V gene lost 0 bases and the J gene lost 0 bases, with 8 bases spanning the gap. Germline values: CDR1 SGHRS, CDR2 YFSETQ. CDR3 sequence (DNA): TGCGCCAGCAGCTTGGAGCCAGAGAGCACAGATACGCAGTATTTT. Protein product: CASSLEPESTDTQYF.

The rearrangement uses TRBV6-2 or TRBV6-3 and TRBJ1-1; a weak D match, TRBD1 (6 bases). Germline V CDR1 and CDR2: MNHEY, SVGEGT. The CDR3 is made up of 14 amino acids. Trimming shortened V by 8 bases and J by 4 bases, and 17 bases separated the two germline ends. In DNA form, the CDR3 reads TGTGCCAGCGCCACCCAGGGGTCTATCACTGAAGCTTTCTTT. Its protein is CASATQGSITEAFF.

The table lists this clonotype with a few counts. The gene calls are TRBV29-1 and TRBJ1-1; D is uncertain. The germline V gene encodes CDR1 SQVTM and CDR2 ANQGSEA. V was clipped by 3 bases and J by 0 bases, with 11 bases between them. The length of the CDR3 is 14 residues. The CDR3 DNA is TGCAGCGTTGAGGTGCAGGCCATGAACACTGAAGCTTTCTTT. Protein: CSVEVQAMNTEAFF. Combining the CDR3 with reference TRBV29-1 and TRBJ1-1 gives the whole variable domain SAVISQKPSRDICQRGTSLTIQCQVDSQVTMMFWYRQQPGQSLTLIATANQGSEATYESGFVIDKFPISRPNLTFSTLTVSNMSPEDSSIYLCSVEVQAMNTEAFFGQGTRLTVV.

The chain recombines TRBV7-2 with TRBJ1-1; TRBD1 might be the D (6 bases). Per the germline V gene, CDR1 is SGHTA and CDR2 is FQGNSA. V was shortened by 2 bases and J by 5 bases, with 15 bases between the two germline ends. The CDR3 has 15 residues. CDR3 DNA: TGTGCCAGCAGCTTAAAAGGGGGGGCGCGGACTGAAGCTTTCTTT. This gives the protein CASSLKGGARTEAFF.

This clonotype was seen only once. This rearrangement joins TRBV6-2 or TRBV6-3 to TRBJ1-2; D remains ambiguous. The germline CDR1 and CDR2 sequences are MNHEY and SVGEGT. This CDR3 is 13 amino acids long. V dropped 5 bases and J dropped 8 bases, with 15 bases sitting between them. The CDR3 bases are TGTGCCAGCAGTCGCCGGGCCCAAAGCGGCTACACCTTC. Protein product: CASSRRAQSGYTF.

This clonotype was counted only a few times. V usage is TRBV27 and J usage is TRBJ2-4; possibly TRBD1 or TRBD2 for D (6 bases each). CDR1 is MNHEY and CDR2 is SMNVEV in the germline V gene (reference sequence). Trimming took off 8 bases at V and 13 bases at J, with 15 bases between the two ends. The CDR3 is 11 residues long. DNA for the CDR3: TGTGCCAGCGGGGGGCGCTATGAGCAGTACTTC. This gives the protein CASGGRYEQYF.

The sample holds a few counts of this clonotype. The chain links TRBV20-1 to TRBJ1-6; 8 bases agree with TRBD1. CDR1 and CDR2 from the germline V gene are DFQATT and SNEGSKA (reference sequence). The CDR3 extends over 16 amino acids. The ends lost 1 base at V and 10 bases at J; junction bases unmatched: 12. The CDR3 nucleotides read TGCAGTGCTAGAGTTTACGACGGACAGGGAACCTCACCCCTCCACTTT. As protein: CSARVYDGQGTSPLHF.

This clonotype was counted a few times. This sequence joins TRBV7-2 and TRBJ2-4, with TRBD1 matching 9 bases. The J call may be wrong; the DNA end is better matched by TRBJ2-7. CDR1 and CDR2 from the germline V gene are SGHTA and FQGNSA. The CDR3 extends over 14 amino acids. The CDR3 coding sequence is TGTGCCAGCAGCCTACACAGGGGGCCCTACGAGCAGTACTTC. It encodes CASSLHRGPYEQYF.

The rearrangement links TRBV29-1 to TRBJ2-5, with D tentatively TRBD1 (7 bases). The V end was cut by 4 bases, the J end by 11 bases, with 20 bases between. Looked up from germline, CDR1 is SQVTM and CDR2 is ANQGSEA. This CDR3 region has 13 residues. The CDR3 DNA reads as TGCAGCGTTGCTGCAGGGGGGTTTAGTGAGCAGTACTTC. Its translation: CSVAAGGFSEQYF. Using reference TRBV29-1 and TRBJ2-5 for the parts outside the CDR3, the full variable domain is SAVISQKPSRDICQRGTSLTIQCQVDSQVTMMFWYRQQPGQSLTLIATANQGSEATYESGFVIDKFPISRPNLTFSTLTVSNMSPEDSSIYLCSVAAGGFSEQYFGPGTRLLVL.

V is TRBV5-1 and J is TRBJ2-1, with D uncertain. The J call is in doubt because the DNA end fits TRBJ2-7 better. The CDR3 runs to 14 residues. Germline CDR1 and CDR2: SGHRS and YFSETQ. CDR3 nucleotides: TGCGCCAGCAGCTTGTCGTCATTCTACAATGAGCAGTACTTC. This codes for CASSLSSFYNEQYF.

This clonotype was recorded at least ten times. J is TRBJ1-2 and V is TRBV29-1, with D uncertain. V lost 6 bases to trimming and J lost 0 bases, with 14 bases between them. The CDR3 loop spans 14 amino acids. Germline V gene sequence: CDR1 SQVTM, CDR2 ANQGSEA. CDR3 region: CSVPHPLANYGYTF. The CDR3 coding sequence is TGCAGCGTCCCTCACCCGTTAGCTAACTATGGCTACACCTTC.

There are a few counts of this clonotype. The chain employs TRBV12-3 or TRBV12-4 and TRBJ2-7, with a possible D match to TRBD1 (6 bases). The CDR3 spans 15 residues. Trimming took 1 base from V and 0 from J, leaving 10 bases between them. CDR3 in amino acids: CASSLERGSSYEQYF. The CDR3 DNA sequence: TGTGCCAGCAGTTTAGAGAGGGGGAGCTCCTACGAGCAGTACTTC.

The chain carries TRBV27 and TRBJ1-1; TRBD1 might be the D (5 bases). Germline V gives CDR1 MNHEY, CDR2 SMNVEV (reference sequence). V was pared by 5 bases and J by 1 base, with 11 bases between. This CDR3 region has 14 residues. The DNA of the CDR3 is TGTGCCAGCAGTAAACAAACAGGGAACACTGAAGCTTTCTTT. Translating gives CASSKQTGNTEAFF.

A few counts support this clonotype. The chain joins TRBV6-2 or TRBV6-3 to TRBJ2-2; D perhaps matches TRBD1 (5 bases). Looked up from germline, CDR1 is MNHEY and CDR2 is SVGEGT. The CDR3 has 16 amino acids. Between the trimmed V and J ends, which lost 4 bases and 2 bases, there was a span of 14 bases. CDR3 nucleotide sequence: TGTGCCAGCAGTTCCTGGACACATCGCAACACCGGGGAGCTGTTTTTT. This gives the protein CASSSWTHRNTGELFF.

The chain carries TRBV5-1 and TRBJ2-3; weak D call: TRBD2 (5 bases). The CDR3 is 17 residues long. V was clipped by 0 bases and J by 3 bases, with 17 bases between them. Germline V lookup: CDR1 SGHRS, CDR2 YFSETQ. The CDR3 sequence: CASSLGLGGSTTDTQYF. The DNA for the CDR3 is TGCGCCAGCAGCTTGGGCCTCGGAGGCAGCACGACAGATACGCAGTATTTT.

The chain has TRBV7-9 and TRBJ2-3, with TRBD2 matching over 14 bases. V lost 7 bases and J lost 5; bases outside the gene matches: 17. CDR1 SEHNR and CDR2 FQNEAQ come from the germline V gene (reference sequence). This CDR3 region has 19 residues. The chain's CDR3 is CASITRGLAGEAPQDTQYF. The CDR3 nucleotides are TGTGCCAGCATCACGAGGGGACTAGCGGGGGAGGCCCCACAAGATACGCAGTATTTT.

This clonotype was detected a few times. The gene calls are TRBV12-3 or TRBV12-4 and TRBJ2-5; TRBD2 agrees at 10 bases. With V trimmed by 4 bases and J by 0 bases, 5 bases remained unmatched. CDR3 length: 16 residues. CDR3: CASSSLAGADQETQYF. The CDR3 nucleotides read TGTGCCAGCAGTTCTCTAGCGGGGGCAGACCAAGAGACCCAGTACTTC.